This TCR beta chain was identified during a study of cytomegalovirus exposure and HLA in healthy donors. Points from the study as a whole: Later analysis showed TCR association rates varying by HLA locus, highest for DRB1 and lowest for HLA-C. Some V segments (TRBV6-2 and TRBV6-3 among them) were excluded as indistinguishable. Reportedly, cytomegalovirus status was diagnosed with high sensitivity and specificity.

Germline values: CDR1 SGHTA, CDR2 FQGNSA. The CDR3 spans 15 residues. Trimming at V came to 5 bases and at J to 1 base, leaving 5 bases not matched to a gene. Turning to this clone: Antigen: not known. This CDR3 is also generated by other DNA sequences in the sample.

The PCR made use of 60 Vbeta and 13 Jbeta primers. Here immunoSEQ multiplex PCR was the method, and the copy in TCRdb shows in-frame clones only, minus some. Seen here are approximately 110,000 clones, around 70% observed once, and the top ten hold 8% to 8.5%. The sequenced sample consisted of PBMCs. This clonotype originated in a woman in her thirties or forties in good health and CMV-seropositive. V is TRBV7-2 and J is TRBJ1-1; 9 nucleotides match TRBD1. The CDR3 nucleotides are TGTGCCAGCAGCCCCAGACAGGGGGGGAACACTGAAGCTTTCTTT. Its translation: CASSPRQGGNTEAFF.